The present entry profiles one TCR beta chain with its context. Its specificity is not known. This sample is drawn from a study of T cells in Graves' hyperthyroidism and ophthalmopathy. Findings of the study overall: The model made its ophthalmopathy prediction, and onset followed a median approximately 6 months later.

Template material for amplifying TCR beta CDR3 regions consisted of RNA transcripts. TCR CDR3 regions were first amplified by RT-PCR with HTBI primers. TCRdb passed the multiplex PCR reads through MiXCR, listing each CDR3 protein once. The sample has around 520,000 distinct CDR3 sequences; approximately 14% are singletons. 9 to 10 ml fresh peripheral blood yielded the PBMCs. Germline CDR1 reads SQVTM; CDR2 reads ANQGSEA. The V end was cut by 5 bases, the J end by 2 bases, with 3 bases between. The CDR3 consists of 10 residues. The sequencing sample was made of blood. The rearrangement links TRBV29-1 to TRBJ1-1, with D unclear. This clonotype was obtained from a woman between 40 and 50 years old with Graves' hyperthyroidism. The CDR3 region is CSVSNTEAFF. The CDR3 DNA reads TGCAGCGTTTCAAACACTGAAGCTTTCTTT.